The entry below describes one TCR beta chain. Its antigen is currently unknown. The data are from a study of T cell responses to AZD1222 COVID-19 vaccine. Findings and caveats of the study: Mostly white British, mostly female donors; authors suggested clonal diversity may be underestimated. The number of AZD1222 recipients seropositive at baseline was only five to seven. Nearly half of unique spike-specific TCRs reportedly avoided B.1.351 and B.1.1.7 mutated regions.

Samples with a second dose at about 4 or about 12 weeks were pooled together. Method: immunoSEQ multiplex PCR; TCRdb's copy keeps in-frame clones and lacks some. The sample yields about 84,000 clones, about 83% seen once. This CDR3 is built from 14 residues. Germline CDR1 is SEHNR and CDR2 is FQNEAQ (reference sequence). V was clipped by 3 bases and J by 4 bases, with 13 bases between them. Here the sequenced sample was peripheral blood, taken 28 days after the second AZD1222 dose. This receptor was identified in an adult who received the AZD1222 COVID-19 vaccine. The rearrangement joins TRBV7-9 to TRBJ2-7, with D perhaps TRBD1 (6 bases). This chain's CDR3 is CASSFQGSVYEQYF. CDR3 DNA: TGTGCCAGCAGCTTCCAGGGGAGTGTTTACGAGCAGTACTTC.